The rows below give T cell receptor beta chains drawn from one sample of a study of OX40 agonist ivuxolimab in advanced cancers. Using immunoSEQ multiplex PCR, the repertoire was profiled, and TCRdb retains in-frame clones only, with some absent. The sample includes tens of thousands of clones, roughly nine tenths of them seen just once. Source: CD4+ or CD8+ T cells sorted from blood, taken in a trial of the OX40 agonist ivuxolimab. Every receptor here comes from an adult with an advanced solid tumor such as melanoma, head and neck, liver or kidney cancer. Each CDR3 is given with its conserved first and last residue. A D gene is named only where the DNA matches it firmly. Size is stated for part of the rows, as once, few or many counts, or as a class when the clone is expanded.

V	D	size	J	CDR3	DNA
TRBV7-2	.	.	TRBJ2-5	CASSVAGTSKETQYF	TGTGCCAGCAGCGTCGCCGGGACAAGCAAAGAGACCCAGTACTTC
TRBV19	.	.	TRBJ2-3	CASSIDQQGGTDTQYF	TGTGCCAGTAGTATAGATCAACAGGGTGGCACAGATACGCAGTATTTT
TRBV11-3	TRBD2	.	TRBJ2-3	CASSPAGLAPDTQYF	TGTGCCAGCAGCCCCGCCGGACTAGCACCAGATACGCAGTATTTT
TRBV27	.	.	TRBJ2-1	CASRGSAYNEQFF	TGTGCCAGCAGGGGGAGTGCCTACAATGAGCAGTTCTTC
TRBV9	TRBD1	.	TRBJ1-1	CASSVAGTAQAFF	TGTGCCAGCAGCGTAGCCGGGACAGCCCAAGCTTTCTTT
TRBV7-9	.	.	TRBJ2-3	CASSQQPVNTQYF	TGTGCCAGCAGCCAGCAGCCGGTTAATACGCAGTATTTT
TRBV10-3	TRBD2	once	TRBJ2-1	CAISSSGGGPGSYNEQFF	TGTGCCATCAGTAGCTCTGGGGGAGGGCCTGGCTCCTACAATGAGCAGTTCTTC
TRBV5-4	.	.	TRBJ2-2	CASRGTGYTGELFF	TGTGCCAGCAGGGGCACAGGGTACACCGGGGAGCTGTTTTTT
TRBV6-5	.	.	TRBJ2-1	CASRYATASYNEQFF	TGTGCCAGCAGGTACGCGACTGCTTCCTACAATGAGCAGTTCTTC
TRBV7-6	TRBD2	.	TRBJ2-5	CASSPTSVGQETQYF	TGTGCCAGCAGCCCAACTAGCGTCGGCCAAGAGACCCAGTACTTC
TRBV5-4	TRBD2	.	TRBJ2-5	CASSLAWASGRAGETQYF	TGTGCCAGCAGCTTGGCCTGGGCTAGCGGGAGGGCCGGTGAGACCCAGTACTTC
TRBV7-7	TRBD2	.	TRBJ2-3	CASSLGGGSGTDTQYF	TGTGCCAGCAGCTTAGGTGGCGGGAGCGGCACAGATACGCAGTATTTT
TRBV7-6	.	.	TRBJ2-7	CASSHGESYEQYF	TGTGCCAGCAGCCATGGGGAGTCCTACGAGCAGTACTTC
TRBV19	.	.	TRBJ2-1	CASSLQGLPNNEQFF	TGTGCCAGTAGTCTTCAGGGTCTCCCTAACAATGAGCAGTTCTTC
TRBV6-5	.	.	TRBJ2-7	CASSYGTLSYEQYF	TGTGCCAGCAGTTACGGGACGCTATCCTACGAGCAGTACTTC
TRBV11-2	.	.	TRBJ2-5	CASSSQGGWETQYF	TGTGCCAGCAGCTCACAGGGAGGATGGGAGACCCAGTACTTC
TRBV5-1	TRBD2	.	TRBJ2-1	CASSLAGTSSYNEQFF	TGCGCCAGCAGCTTGGCCGGGACTAGCTCCTACAATGAGCAGTTCTTC
TRBV6-6	TRBD1	.	TRBJ2-3	CASSKTGVPDTQYF	TGTGCCAGCAGTAAGACAGGGGTCCCAGATACGCAGTATTTT
TRBV28	.	.	TRBJ1-1	CASSLGDYEAFF	TGTGCCAGCAGTTTAGGGGATTATGAAGCTTTCTTT
TRBV4-3	TRBD2	.	TRBJ2-2	CASKPILAAPGELFF	TGCGCCAGCAAGCCCATCCTAGCGGCGCCCGGGGAGCTGTTTTTT
TRBV18	.	.	TRBJ2-1	CASSLQYEQFF	TGTGCCAGCTCACTCCAGTATGAGCAGTTCTTC
TRBV5-1	TRBD1	.	TRBJ2-3	CASSSGQGITDTQYF	TGCGCCAGCAGCTCCGGACAGGGGATCACAGATACGCAGTATTTT
TRBV6-5	.	.	TRBJ2-2	CASSYGSRVTGELFF	TGTGCCAGCAGTTATGGGTCCCGGGTCACCGGGGAGCTGTTTTTT